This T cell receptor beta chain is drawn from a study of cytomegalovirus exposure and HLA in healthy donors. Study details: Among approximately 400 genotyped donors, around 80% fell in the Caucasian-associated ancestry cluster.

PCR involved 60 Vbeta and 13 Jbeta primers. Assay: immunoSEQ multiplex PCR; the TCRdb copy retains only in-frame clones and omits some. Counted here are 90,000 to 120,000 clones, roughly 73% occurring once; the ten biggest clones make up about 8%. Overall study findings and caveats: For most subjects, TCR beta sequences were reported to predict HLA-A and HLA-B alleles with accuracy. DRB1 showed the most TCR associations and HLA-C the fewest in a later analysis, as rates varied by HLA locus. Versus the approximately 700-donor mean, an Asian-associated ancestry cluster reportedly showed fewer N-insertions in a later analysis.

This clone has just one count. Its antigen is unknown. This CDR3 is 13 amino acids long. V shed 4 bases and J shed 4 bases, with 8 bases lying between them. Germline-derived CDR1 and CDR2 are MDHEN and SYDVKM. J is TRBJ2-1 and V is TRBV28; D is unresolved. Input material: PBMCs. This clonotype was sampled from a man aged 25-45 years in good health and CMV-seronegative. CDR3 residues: CASSYLEYNEQFF. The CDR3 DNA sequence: TGTGCCAGCAGTTATCTAGAATACAATGAGCAGTTCTTC. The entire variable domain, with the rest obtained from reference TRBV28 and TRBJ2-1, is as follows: DVKVTQSSRYLVKRTGEKVFLECVQDMDHENMFWYRQDPGLGLRLIYFSYDVKMKEKGDIPEGYSVSREKKERFSLILESASTNQTSMYLCASSYLEYNEQFFGPGTRLTVL.